These T cell receptor beta chains were read from a single sample in a study of T-cell memory formation after mild COVID-19. A single record per CDR3 protein comes from TCRdb applying MiXCR to the 5' RACE reads. The data contain around 450,000 distinct CDR3 sequences, roughly a quarter of them singletons. The sequenced sample was PBMCs or a T cell subset sorted from them (not recorded which). These receptors were obtained from an adult woman who had mild COVID-19 (a few samples of this study predate the infection). Cell type and time point are not known. Both conserved end residues are part of each CDR3. The order of the fields is V gene, clone size, J gene, D gene, CDR3 DNA, CDR3 protein. The D gene is left open where the match is weak. Rows may omit the clone size; those that give it use once, few, many or a size class.

TRBV5-5	.	TRBJ1-2	TRBD1	TGTGCCAGCAGCCGCAACAGGGGTGATGGCGGCTACACCTTC	CASSRNRGDGGYTF
TRBV28	.	TRBJ2-1	TRBD2	TGTGCCAGCAGTTTTTTTGGCGGGAGGGGAACGGGTGAGCAGTTCTTC	CASSFFGGRGTGEQFF
TRBV20-1	.	TRBJ2-5	.	TGCAGTGCTCTAGGGGGGGCGGAGACCCAGTACTTC	CSALGGAETQYF
TRBV4-3	.	TRBJ2-6	.	TGCGCCAGCAGCGCCCATCCACAAGGCTCTGGGGCCAACGTCCTGACTTTC	CASSAHPQGSGANVLTF
TRBV5-1	.	TRBJ1-4	TRBD1	TGCGCCAGCAGCTTGGCCGACAGGGTAGGGGAAAAACTGTTTTTT	CASSLADRVGEKLFF
TRBV24-1	few	TRBJ1-1	.	TGTGCCACCAGTGATTTGGCAGGGGACACTGAAGCTTTCTTT	CATSDLAGDTEAFF
TRBV7-9	few	TRBJ2-3	TRBD1	TGTGCCAGCAGCCAGCGGGACAGGGGGCGTACAGATACGCAGTATTTT	CASSQRDRGRTDTQYF
TRBV7-2	few	TRBJ2-3	TRBD2	TGTGCCAGCAGCTTAGTTAGCGGGAACACAGATACGCAGTATTTT	CASSLVSGNTDTQYF
TRBV20-1	few	TRBJ2-3	TRBD1	TGCAGTGCTAGAAGGGGGCCGAGCACAGATACGCAGTATTTT	CSARRGPSTDTQYF
TRBV12-3/TRBV12-4	few	TRBJ1-2	.	TGTGCCAGCCGACGATCTTCGGCCGAGGAAGGCTACACCTTC	CASRRSSAEEGYTF
TRBV11-3	.	TRBJ2-5	.	TGTGCCAGCAGCTTAAGGGGCGCGGAATCACGAGAGACCCAGTACTTC	CASSLRGAESRETQYF
TRBV7-9	.	TRBJ2-5	TRBD1	TGTGCCAGCAGCTTATCAGGGGGCATGAAGGAGACCCAGTACTTC	CASSLSGGMKETQYF
TRBV20-1	.	TRBJ2-7	.	TGCAGTGCTCCGACAGCGAGAGACGAGCAGTACTTC	CSAPTARDEQYF
TRBV12-3/TRBV12-4	.	TRBJ1-2	TRBD1	TGTGCCAGCAGTTTCGGGAACAGGGGATATGGCTACACCTTC	CASSFGNRGYGYTF
TRBV9	.	TRBJ2-7	.	TGTGCCAGCAGCGATAACAGGGCGACGGGAAACGAGCAGTACTTC	CASSDNRATGNEQYF
TRBV7-9	.	TRBJ2-5	TRBD1	TGTGCCAGCAGTTCCCACAGGGGCGAACAAGAGACCCAGTACTTC	CASSSHRGEQETQYF
TRBV14	.	TRBJ1-2	.	TGTGCCAGCAGCCAGGAGCCAGGGCGAGGCTACACCTTC	CASSQEPGRGYTF
TRBV27	few	TRBJ1-2	TRBD1	TGTGCCAGCAGTTTCGGGACAGGGGGCCGTGGCTACACCTTC	CASSFGTGGRGYTF
TRBV29-1	few	TRBJ2-1	.	TGCAGCGTTAGACAGGAGGGATTAGAGCAGTTCTTC	CSVRQEGLEQFF
TRBV15	.	TRBJ2-7	TRBD1	TGTGCCACCAGCAGTTCTAGGGGGACAGCGAATTCCTACGAGCAGTACTTC	CATSSSRGTANSYEQYF
TRBV5-1	few	TRBJ2-2	.	TGCGCCAGCAGTCGGACAGGGAGGGACACCGGGGAGCTGTTTTTT	CASSRTGRDTGELFF
TRBV7-9	few	TRBJ1-3	.	TGTGCCAGCGCCCAGAACACCATATATTTT	CASAQNTIYF
TRBV6-6	few	TRBJ2-7	.	TGTGCCAGCAGTTACGCTGATCTGGGTGAGCAGTACTTC	CASSYADLGEQYF
TRBV24-1	.	TRBJ2-1	.	TGTGCCACCAGTGCCCGAGGGTACAATGAGCAGTTCTTC	CATSARGYNEQFF
TRBV27	.	TRBJ1-3	.	TGTGCCAGCAGTTCCACAGGGTCTGGAAACACCATATATTTT	CASSSTGSGNTIYF
TRBV6-5	.	TRBJ1-3	.	TGTGCCAGCAGTTACTCAGGGCGACTTGGAAACACCATATATTTT	CASSYSGRLGNTIYF
TRBV5-4	few	TRBJ2-3	.	TGTGCCAGCAGCTTGGGGGAGCGGCCTAGCACAGATACGCAGTATTTT	CASSLGERPSTDTQYF
TRBV7-6	few	TRBJ1-1	.	TGTGCCAGCAGCCCTCGGGACGGTGCGACGACTGAAGCTTTCTTT	CASSPRDGATTEAFF
TRBV20-1	few	TRBJ2-7	TRBD2	TGCAGTGCCACTAGCGGGAGAGATTTTTACGAGCAGTACTTC	CSATSGRDFYEQYF
TRBV12-5	.	TRBJ2-3	.	TGTGCTAGTGAAGAGGGACTCCGCGCAGATACGCAGTATTTT	CASEEGLRADTQYF
TRBV11-2	few	TRBJ1-4	TRBD1	TGTGCCAGCAGCTTAGCCCTATTCAGGGGGCGGAATGAAAAACTGTTTTTT	CASSLALFRGRNEKLFF
TRBV6-1	few	TRBJ1-5	.	TGTGCCAGCGAGGTATATAGCAATCAGCCCCAGCATTTT	CASEVYSNQPQHF
TRBV6-5	.	TRBJ1-5	.	TGTGCCAGCAGTTACTCTGCGTCGCATAGCAATCAGCCCCAGCATTTT	CASSYSASHSNQPQHF
TRBV9	many	TRBJ2-1	TRBD2	TGTGCCAGCAGCGTAGGCGGGGGTCAGTACAATGAGCAGTTCTTC	CASSVGGGQYNEQFF
TRBV7-2	few	TRBJ2-2	.	TGTGCCAGCACCCCGAACGGCAGGGTGAACACCGGGGAGCTGTTTTTT	CASTPNGRVNTGELFF
TRBV6-2/TRBV6-3	few	TRBJ2-5	.	TGTGCCAGCAGTTACAGAACGGACAAAGGGACCCAGTACTTC	CASSYRTDKGTQYF
TRBV4-1	many	TRBJ1-4	TRBD1	TGCGCCAGCAGGGTACAGGGGGCCCCGGGGGAAAAACTGTTTTTT	CASRVQGAPGEKLFF
TRBV18	.	TRBJ2-7	.	TGTGCCAGCTCACCCCAAGGGGTTACAACCTACGAGCAGTACTTC	CASSPQGVTTYEQYF
TRBV7-3	few	TRBJ2-1	TRBD1	TGTGCCAGCAGTGTAGGGGGCGACAATGAGCAGTTCTTC	CASSVGGDNEQFF
TRBV24-1	few	TRBJ1-5	.	TGTGCCACCAGTGAAAGCAATCAGCCCCAGCATTTT	CATSESNQPQHF